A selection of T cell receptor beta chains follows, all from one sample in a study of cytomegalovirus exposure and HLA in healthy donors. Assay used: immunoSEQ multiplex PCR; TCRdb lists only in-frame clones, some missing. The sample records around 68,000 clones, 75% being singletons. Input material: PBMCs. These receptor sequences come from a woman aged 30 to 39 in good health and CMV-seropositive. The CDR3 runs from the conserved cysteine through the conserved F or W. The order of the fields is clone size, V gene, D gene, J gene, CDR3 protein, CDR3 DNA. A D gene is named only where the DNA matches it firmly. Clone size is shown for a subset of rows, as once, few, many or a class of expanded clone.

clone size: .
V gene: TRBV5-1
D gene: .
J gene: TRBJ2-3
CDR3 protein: CASSLYGTQYF
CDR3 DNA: TGCGCCAGCAGCTTGTACGGTACGCAGTATTTT

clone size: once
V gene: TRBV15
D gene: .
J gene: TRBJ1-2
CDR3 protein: CATSRGAGDGYTF
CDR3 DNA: TGTGCCACCAGCAGAGGTGCCGGGGATGGCTACACCTTC

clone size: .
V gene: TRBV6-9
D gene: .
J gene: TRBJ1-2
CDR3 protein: CASSYHLSHRELRGRRSGYGYTF
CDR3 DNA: TGTGCCAGCAGTTATCACCTAAGCCACAGGGAATTGAGGGGCCGAAGGTCCGGCTATGGCTACACCTTC

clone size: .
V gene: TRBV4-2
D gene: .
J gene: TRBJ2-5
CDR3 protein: CASSQTDQETQYF
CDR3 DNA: TGTGCCAGCAGCCAGACAGACCAAGAGACCCAGTACTTC

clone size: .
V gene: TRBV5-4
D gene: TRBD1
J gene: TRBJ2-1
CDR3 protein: CASSSGQGAGVWDEQFF
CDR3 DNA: TGTGCCAGCAGCTCGGGACAGGGGGCTGGGGTTTGGGATGAGCAGTTCTTC

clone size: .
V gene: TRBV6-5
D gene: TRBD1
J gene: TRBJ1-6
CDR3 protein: CASSPITGGYSPLHF
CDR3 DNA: TGTGCCAGCAGTCCCATCACAGGGGGGTATTCACCCCTCCACTTT

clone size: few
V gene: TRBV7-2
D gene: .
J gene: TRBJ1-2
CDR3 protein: CASSPREVYYGYTF
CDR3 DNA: TGTGCCAGCAGCCCCCGCGAGGTTTACTATGGCTACACCTTC

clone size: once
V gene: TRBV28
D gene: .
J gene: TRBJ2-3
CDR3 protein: CASSGLLEGTQYF
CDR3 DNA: TGTGCCAGCAGCGGGCTCCTGGAGGGAACGCAGTATTTT

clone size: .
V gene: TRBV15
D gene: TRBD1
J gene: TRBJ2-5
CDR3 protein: CATSRDPGQALQETQYF
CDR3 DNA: TGTGCCACCAGCAGGGACCCGGGACAGGCTCTCCAAGAGACCCAGTACTTC

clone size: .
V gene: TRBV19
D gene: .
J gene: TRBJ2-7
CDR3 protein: CASSIGGGSYEQYF
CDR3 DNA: TGTGCCAGTAGTATAGGAGGGGGCTCCTACGAGCAGTACTTC

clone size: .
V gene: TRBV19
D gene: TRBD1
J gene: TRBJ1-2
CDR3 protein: CASSVRQGAGGYTF
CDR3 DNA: TGTGCCAGTAGTGTCAGACAGGGGGCCGGGGGCTACACCTTC

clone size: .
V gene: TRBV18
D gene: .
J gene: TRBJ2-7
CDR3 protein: CASSPGQGHEQYF
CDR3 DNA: TGTGCCAGCTCACCAGGGCAGGGCCACGAGCAGTACTTC

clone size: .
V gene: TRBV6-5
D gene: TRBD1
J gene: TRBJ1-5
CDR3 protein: CASSEGQINQPQHF
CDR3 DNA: TGTGCCAGCAGTGAGGGACAGATCAATCAGCCCCAGCATTTT

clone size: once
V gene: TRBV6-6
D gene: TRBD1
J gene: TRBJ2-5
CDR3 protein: CASSTGGLETQYF
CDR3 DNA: TGTGCCAGCAGTACAGGGGGATTAGAGACCCAGTACTTC

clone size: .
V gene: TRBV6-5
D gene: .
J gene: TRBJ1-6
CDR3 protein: CASSYGGGAFGSPLHF
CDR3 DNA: TGTGCCAGCAGTTACGGTGGGGGGGCGTTCGGTTCACCCCTCCACTTT

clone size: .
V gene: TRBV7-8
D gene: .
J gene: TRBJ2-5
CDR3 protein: CASSSRQEQETQYF
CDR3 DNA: TGTGCCAGCAGCTCCCGACAGGAACAAGAGACCCAGTACTTC

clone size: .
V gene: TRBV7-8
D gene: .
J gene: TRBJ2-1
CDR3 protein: CASTPSGRSSYNEQFF
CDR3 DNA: TGTGCCAGCACTCCCTCAGGGCGATCCTCCTACAATGAGCAGTTCTTC

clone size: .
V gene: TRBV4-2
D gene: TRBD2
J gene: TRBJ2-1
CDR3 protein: CASSQASGTTYNEQFF
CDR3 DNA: TGTGCCAGCAGCCAAGCTTCCGGGACTACCTACAATGAGCAGTTCTTC

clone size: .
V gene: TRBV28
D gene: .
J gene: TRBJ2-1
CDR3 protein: CASSLGGEQFF
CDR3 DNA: TGTGCCAGCAGTCTAGGCGGTGAGCAGTTCTTC

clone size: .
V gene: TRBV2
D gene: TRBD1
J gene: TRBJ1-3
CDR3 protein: CASSFLGQGSGNTIYF
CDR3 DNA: TGTGCCAGCAGTTTTCTGGGACAGGGATCTGGAAACACCATATATTTT

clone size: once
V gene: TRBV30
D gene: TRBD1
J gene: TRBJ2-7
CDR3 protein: CAWNRDRGYEQYF
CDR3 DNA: TGTGCCTGGAACCGGGACAGGGGCTACGAGCAGTACTTC

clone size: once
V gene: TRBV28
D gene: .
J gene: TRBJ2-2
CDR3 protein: CASTHGQRTGELFF
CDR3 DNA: TGTGCCAGCACGCACGGACAGCGCACCGGGGAGCTGTTTTTT